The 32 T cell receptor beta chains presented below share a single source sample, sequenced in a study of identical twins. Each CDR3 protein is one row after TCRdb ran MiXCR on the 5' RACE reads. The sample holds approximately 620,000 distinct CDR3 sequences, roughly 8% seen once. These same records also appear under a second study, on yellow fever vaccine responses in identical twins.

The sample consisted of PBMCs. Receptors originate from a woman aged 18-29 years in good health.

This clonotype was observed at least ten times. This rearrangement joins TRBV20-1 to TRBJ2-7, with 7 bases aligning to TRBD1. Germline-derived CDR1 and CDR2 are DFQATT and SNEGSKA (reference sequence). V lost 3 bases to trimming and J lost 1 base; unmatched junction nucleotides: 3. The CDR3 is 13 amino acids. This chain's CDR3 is CSARDRRSYEQYF. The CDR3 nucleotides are TGCAGTGCTAGGGACAGGCGATCCTACGAGCAGTACTTC.

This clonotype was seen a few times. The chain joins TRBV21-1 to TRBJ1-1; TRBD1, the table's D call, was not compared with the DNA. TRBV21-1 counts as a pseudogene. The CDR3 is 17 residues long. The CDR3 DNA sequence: TGTGCCAGCAGCACCTCGGGGGCTCCCCTTCTGAACACTGAAGCTTTCTTT. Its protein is CASSTSGAPLLNTEAFF.

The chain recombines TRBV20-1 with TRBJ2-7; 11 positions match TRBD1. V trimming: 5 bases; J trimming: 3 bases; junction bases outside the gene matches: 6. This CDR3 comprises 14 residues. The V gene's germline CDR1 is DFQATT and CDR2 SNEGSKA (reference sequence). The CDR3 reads CSASRTGGGYEQYF. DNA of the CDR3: TGCAGTGCTTCTCGGACAGGGGGCGGCTACGAGCAGTACTTC.

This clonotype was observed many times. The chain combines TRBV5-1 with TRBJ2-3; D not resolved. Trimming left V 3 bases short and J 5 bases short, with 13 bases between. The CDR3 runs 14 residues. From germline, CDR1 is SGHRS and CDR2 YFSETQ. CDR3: CASSSRISLDTQYF. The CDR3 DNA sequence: TGCGCCAGCAGCTCCCGAATCAGTTTAGATACGCAGTATTTT.

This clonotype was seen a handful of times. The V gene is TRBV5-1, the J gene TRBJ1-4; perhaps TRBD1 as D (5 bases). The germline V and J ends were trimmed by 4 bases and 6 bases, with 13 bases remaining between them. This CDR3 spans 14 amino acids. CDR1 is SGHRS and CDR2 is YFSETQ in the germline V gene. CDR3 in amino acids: CASSGGGGDEKLFF. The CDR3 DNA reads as TGCGCCAGCAGCGGCGGGGGAGGGGATGAAAAACTGTTTTTT.

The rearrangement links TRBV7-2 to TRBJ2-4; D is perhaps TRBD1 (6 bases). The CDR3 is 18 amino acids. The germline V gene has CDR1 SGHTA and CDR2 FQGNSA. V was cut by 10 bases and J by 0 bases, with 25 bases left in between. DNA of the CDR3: TGTGCCATCGGCACTGAGCTACAGGGAAAAAAAGCCAAAAACATTCAGTACTTC. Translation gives CAIGTELQGKKAKNIQYF.

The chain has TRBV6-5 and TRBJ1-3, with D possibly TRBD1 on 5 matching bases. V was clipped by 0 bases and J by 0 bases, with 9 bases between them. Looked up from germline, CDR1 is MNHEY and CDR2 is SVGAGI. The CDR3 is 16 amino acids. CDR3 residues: CASSYSGLNSGNTIYF. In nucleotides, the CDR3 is TGTGCCAGCAGTTACTCGGGACTGAACTCTGGAAACACCATATATTTT.

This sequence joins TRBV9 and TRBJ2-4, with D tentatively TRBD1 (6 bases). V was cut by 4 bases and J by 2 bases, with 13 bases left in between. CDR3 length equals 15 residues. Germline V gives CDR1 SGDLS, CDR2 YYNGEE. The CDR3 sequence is CASSPGTGSKNIQYF. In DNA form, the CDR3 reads TGTGCCAGCAGCCCAGGAACAGGGTCCAAAAACATTCAGTACTTC.

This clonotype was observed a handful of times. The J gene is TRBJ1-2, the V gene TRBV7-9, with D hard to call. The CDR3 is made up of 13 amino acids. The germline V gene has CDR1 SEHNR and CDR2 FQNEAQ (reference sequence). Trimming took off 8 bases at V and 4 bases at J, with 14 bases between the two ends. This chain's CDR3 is CASEGASPYGYTF. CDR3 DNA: TGTGCCAGCGAGGGAGCCTCCCCCTATGGCTACACCTTC.

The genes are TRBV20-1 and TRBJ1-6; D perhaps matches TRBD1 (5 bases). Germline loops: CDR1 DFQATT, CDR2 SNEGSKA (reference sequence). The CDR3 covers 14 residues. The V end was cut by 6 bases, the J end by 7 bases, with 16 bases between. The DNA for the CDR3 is TGCAGTGCCGGGGTCGGGACCGAGAATTCACCCCTCCACTTT. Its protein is CSAGVGTENSPLHF.

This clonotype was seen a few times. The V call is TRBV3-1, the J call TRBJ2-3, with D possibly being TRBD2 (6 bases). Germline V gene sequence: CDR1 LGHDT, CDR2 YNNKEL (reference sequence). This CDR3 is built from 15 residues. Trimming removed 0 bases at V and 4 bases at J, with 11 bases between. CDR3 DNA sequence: TGTGCCAGCAGCCAAGATCCCGGGGGTGCAGATACGCAGTATTTT. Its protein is CASSQDPGGADTQYF.

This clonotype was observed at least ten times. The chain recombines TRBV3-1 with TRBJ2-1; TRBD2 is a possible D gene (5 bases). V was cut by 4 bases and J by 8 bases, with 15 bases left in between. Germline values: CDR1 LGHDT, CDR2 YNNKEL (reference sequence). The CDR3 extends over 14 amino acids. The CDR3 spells CASSRRSSRDEQFF. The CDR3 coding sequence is TGTGCCAGCAGCCGGAGGTCTAGCCGAGATGAGCAGTTCTTC.

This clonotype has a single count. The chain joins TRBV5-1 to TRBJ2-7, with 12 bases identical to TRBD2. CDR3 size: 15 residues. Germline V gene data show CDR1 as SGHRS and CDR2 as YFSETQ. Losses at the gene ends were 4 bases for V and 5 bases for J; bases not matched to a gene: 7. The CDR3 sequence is CASSGGLAGGDEQYF. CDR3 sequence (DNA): TGCGCCAGCAGCGGCGGTCTAGCGGGAGGGGACGAGCAGTACTTC.

The CDR3 DNA is TGCAGTGCTAGAGACGCCGGGACAGTTTATGGCTACACCTTC. This gives the protein CSARDAGTVYGYTF. This chain connects TRBV20-1 to TRBJ1-2; TRBD1 agrees at 7 bases. V was pared by 0 bases and J by 5 bases, with 6 bases of the junction left unmatched. The CDR3 totals 14 residues. Germline V CDR1 and CDR2: DFQATT, SNEGSKA (reference sequence).

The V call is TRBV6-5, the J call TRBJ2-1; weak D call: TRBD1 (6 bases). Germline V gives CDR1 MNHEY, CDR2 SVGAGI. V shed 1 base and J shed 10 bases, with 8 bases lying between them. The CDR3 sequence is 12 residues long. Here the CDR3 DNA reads TGTGCCAGCAGTTACTACCAGGGGGAGCAGTTCTTC. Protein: CASSYYQGEQFF.

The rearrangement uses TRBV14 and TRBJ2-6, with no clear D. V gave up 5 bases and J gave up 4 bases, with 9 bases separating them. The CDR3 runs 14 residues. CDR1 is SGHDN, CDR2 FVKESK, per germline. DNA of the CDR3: TGTGCCAGCAGCGCCGGTGGCGGGGCCAACGTCCTGACTTTC. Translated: CASSAGGGANVLTF.

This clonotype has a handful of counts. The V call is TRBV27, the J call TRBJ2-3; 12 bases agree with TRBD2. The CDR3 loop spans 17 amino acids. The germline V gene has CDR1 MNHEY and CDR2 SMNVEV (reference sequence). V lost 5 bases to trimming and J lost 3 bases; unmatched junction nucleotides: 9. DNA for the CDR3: TGTGCCAGCAGTGCCAGGCGGCTAGCGGGGGGGACAGATACGCAGTATTTT. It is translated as CASSARRLAGGTDTQYF.

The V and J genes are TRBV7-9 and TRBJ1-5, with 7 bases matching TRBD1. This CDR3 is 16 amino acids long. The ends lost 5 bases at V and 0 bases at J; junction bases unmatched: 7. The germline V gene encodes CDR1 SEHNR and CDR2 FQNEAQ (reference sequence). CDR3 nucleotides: TGTGCCAGCAGCCCCCGCGGGACAGATAGCAATCAGCCCCAGCATTTT. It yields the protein CASSPRGTDSNQPQHF.

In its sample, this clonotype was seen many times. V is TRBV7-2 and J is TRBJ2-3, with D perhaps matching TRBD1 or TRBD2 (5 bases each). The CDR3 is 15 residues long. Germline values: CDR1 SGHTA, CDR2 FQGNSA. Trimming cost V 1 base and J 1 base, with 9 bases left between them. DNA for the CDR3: TGTGCCAGCAGCTTAGATGGGACCGGCACAGATACGCAGTATTTT. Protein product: CASSLDGTGTDTQYF.

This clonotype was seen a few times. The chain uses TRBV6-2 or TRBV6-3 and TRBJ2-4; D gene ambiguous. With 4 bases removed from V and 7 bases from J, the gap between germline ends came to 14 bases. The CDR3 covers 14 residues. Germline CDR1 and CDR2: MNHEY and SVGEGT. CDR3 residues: CASSSRLGWNIQYF. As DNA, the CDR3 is TGTGCCAGCAGTTCTAGACTGGGCTGGAACATTCAGTACTTC.

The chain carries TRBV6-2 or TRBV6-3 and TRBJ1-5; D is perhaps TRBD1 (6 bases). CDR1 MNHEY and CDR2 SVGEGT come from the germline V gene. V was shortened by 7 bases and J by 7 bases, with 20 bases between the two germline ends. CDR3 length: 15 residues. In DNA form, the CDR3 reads TGTGCCAGCATGCAGCGACAGGACAATCAGCAGCCCCAGCATTTT. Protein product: CASMQRQDNQQPQHF.

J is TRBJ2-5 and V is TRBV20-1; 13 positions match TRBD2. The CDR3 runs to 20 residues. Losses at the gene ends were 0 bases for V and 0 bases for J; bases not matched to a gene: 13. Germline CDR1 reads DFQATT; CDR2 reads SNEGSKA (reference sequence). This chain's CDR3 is CSARDRSPGLAGAYQETQYF. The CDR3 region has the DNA TGCAGTGCTAGAGATAGGTCCCCAGGACTAGCGGGGGCTTACCAAGAGACCCAGTACTTC.

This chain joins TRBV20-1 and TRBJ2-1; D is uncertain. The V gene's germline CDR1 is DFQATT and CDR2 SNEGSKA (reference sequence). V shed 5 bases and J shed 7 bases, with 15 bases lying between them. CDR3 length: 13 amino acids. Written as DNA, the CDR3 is TGCAGTGCTCCTCGACCGAAAAAGAATGAGCAGTTCTTC. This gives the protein CSAPRPKKNEQFF.

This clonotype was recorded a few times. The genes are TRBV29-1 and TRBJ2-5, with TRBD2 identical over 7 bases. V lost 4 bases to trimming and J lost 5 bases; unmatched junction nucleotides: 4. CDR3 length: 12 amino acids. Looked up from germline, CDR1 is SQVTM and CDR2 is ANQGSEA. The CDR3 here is CSVVRERETQYF. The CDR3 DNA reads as TGCAGCGTTGTGCGGGAGAGGGAGACCCAGTACTTC.

This CDR3 is CASSATSGNIYQETQYF. The CDR3 DNA reads TGTGCCAGCAGCGCGACTAGCGGGAATATATACCAAGAGACCCAGTACTTC. The chain is built from TRBV7-9 and TRBJ2-5; 11 nucleotides line up with TRBD2. V gave up 5 bases and J gave up 0 bases; unmatched junction bases: 8. This CDR3 has 17 amino acids. From germline, CDR1 is SEHNR and CDR2 FQNEAQ (reference sequence).

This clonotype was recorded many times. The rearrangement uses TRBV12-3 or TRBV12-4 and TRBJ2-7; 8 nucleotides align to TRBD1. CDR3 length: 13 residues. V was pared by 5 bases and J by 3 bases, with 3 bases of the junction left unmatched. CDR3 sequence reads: CASSTGGLYEQYF. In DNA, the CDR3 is TGTGCCAGCAGTACAGGGGGTCTCTACGAGCAGTACTTC.

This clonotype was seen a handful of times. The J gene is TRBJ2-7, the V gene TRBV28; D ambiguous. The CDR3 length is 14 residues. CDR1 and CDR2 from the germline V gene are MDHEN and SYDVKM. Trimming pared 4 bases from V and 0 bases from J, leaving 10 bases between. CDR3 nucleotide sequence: TGTGCCAGCAGTTCAAGTTCCTACTCCTACGAGCAGTACTTC. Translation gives CASSSSSYSYEQYF.

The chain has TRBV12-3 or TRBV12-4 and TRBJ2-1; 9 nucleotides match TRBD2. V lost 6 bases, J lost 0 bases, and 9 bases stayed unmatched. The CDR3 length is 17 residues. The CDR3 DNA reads TGTGCCAGCAGAGGACCTAGCGGGGACAGCTCCTACAATGAGCAGTTCTTC. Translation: CASRGPSGDSSYNEQFF.

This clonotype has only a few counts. CDR3 nucleotide sequence: TGTGCCTGGACCCCAGGGAACAGCGAGCAGTACTTC. Translating it yields CAWTPGNSEQYF. This chain connects TRBV30 to TRBJ2-7; a weak D match, TRBD1 (5 bases). CDR1 is GTSNPN, CDR2 SVGIG, per germline (reference sequence). The CDR3 extends over 12 amino acids. Trimming took 4 bases from V and 6 from J, leaving 13 bases between them.

This CDR3 reads CASTGALAGGHGEQFF. The CDR3 coding sequence is TGTGCCAGCACCGGTGCGTTAGCGGGAGGGCACGGTGAGCAGTTCTTC. The chain couples TRBV12-3 or TRBV12-4 to TRBJ2-1; 11 nucleotides line up with TRBD2. Trimming cost V 7 bases and J 9 bases; bases outside gene matches: 14. The CDR3 sequence is 16 residues long.

CDR3 sequence reads: CASSYSGVGAMNTEAFF. The CDR3 DNA reads TGTGCCAGCAGTTATAGCGGGGTAGGAGCGATGAACACTGAAGCTTTCTTT. The chain has TRBV6-5 and TRBJ1-1; no clear D gene. V was clipped by 3 bases and J by 0 bases, with 17 bases between them. The CDR3 is 17 residues long. The germline V gene encodes CDR1 MNHEY and CDR2 SVGAGI.

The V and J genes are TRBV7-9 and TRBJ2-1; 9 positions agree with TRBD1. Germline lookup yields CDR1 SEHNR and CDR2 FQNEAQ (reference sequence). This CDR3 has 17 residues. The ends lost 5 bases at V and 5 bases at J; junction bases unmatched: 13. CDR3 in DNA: TGTGCCAGCAGCCCCAGGACAGGGGCGGGTCAAGACAATGAGCAGTTCTTC. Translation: CASSPRTGAGQDNEQFF.